The T cell receptor beta chain described here comes from a study of blood T cell repertoires in COVID-19. The overall study: Acute and convalescent COVID-19 specimens originated in the United States, Italy and Spain. Nucleic acid was either cDNA or gDNA, and it came from T cells, B-cell-depleted T cells, or PBMCs.

In the authors' methods: The assay estimated nucleated cells by amplifying reference gene primers. Produced via immunoSEQ multiplex PCR; TCRdb's table is partial and in-frame only. That table is the source of V, J and clone size, and D and trimming were worked out from the DNA. The data show roughly 100,000 clones, 82% seen once. Germline V gene data show CDR1 as DFQATT and CDR2 as SNEGSKA (reference sequence). J gave up 2 bases and V 3 bases, and 5 bases lay outside the gene matches. The CDR3 has 15 residues. V is TRBV20-1 and J is TRBJ1-2; TRBD1 agrees at 11 bases. Sequenced input: peripheral blood. This clonotype originated in a man in his 60s with acute or convalescent COVID-19. The CDR3: CSASPRTGGNYGYTF. The CDR3 nucleotides read TGCAGTGCTAGTCCCCGGACAGGGGGCAACTATGGCTACACCTTC.